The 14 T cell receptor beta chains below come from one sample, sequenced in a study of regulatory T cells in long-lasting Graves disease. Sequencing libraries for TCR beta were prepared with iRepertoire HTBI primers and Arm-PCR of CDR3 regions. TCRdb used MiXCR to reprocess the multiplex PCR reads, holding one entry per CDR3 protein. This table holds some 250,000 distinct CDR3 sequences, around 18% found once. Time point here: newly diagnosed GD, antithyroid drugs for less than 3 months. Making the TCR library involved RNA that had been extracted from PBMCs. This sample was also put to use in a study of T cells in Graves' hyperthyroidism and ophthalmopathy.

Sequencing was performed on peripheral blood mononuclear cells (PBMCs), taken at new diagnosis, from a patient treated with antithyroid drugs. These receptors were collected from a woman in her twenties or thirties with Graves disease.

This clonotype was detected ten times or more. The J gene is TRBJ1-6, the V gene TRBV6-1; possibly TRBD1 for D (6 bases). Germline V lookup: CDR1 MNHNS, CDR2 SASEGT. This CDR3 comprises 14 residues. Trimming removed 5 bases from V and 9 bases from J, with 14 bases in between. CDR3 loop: CASSRDRLLSPLHF. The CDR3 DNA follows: TGTGCCAGCAGTCGCGACAGGTTACTTTCACCCCTCCACTTT.

For the CDR3, the DNA is TGTGCCAGCAGCTCAGGGCCTAACACTGAAGCTTTCTTT. It translates to CASSSGPNTEAFF. The rearrangement joins TRBV7-9 to TRBJ1-1; weak D call: TRBD1 (5 bases). The CDR3 covers 13 residues. Trimming left V 4 bases short and J 2 bases short, with 8 bases between. CDR1 is SEHNR, CDR2 FQNEAQ, per germline (reference sequence).

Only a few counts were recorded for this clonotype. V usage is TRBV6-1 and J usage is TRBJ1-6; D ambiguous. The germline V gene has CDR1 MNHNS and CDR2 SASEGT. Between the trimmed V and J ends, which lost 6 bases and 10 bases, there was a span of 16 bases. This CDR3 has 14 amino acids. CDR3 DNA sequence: TGTGCCAGCAGCCTCCAAGGTTCCGACTCACCCCTCCACTTT. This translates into CASSLQGSDSPLHF.

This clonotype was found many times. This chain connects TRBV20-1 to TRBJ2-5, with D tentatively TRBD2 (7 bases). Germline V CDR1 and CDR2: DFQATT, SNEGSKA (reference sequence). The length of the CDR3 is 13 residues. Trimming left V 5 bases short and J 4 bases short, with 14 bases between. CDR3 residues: CSAVWGGTETQYF. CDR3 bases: TGCAGTGCTGTTTGGGGGGGCACAGAGACCCAGTACTTC.

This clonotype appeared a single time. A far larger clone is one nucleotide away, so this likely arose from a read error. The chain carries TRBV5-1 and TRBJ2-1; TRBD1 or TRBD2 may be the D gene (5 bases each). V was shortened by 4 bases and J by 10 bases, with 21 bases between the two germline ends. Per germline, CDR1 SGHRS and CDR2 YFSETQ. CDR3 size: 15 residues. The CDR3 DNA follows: TGCGCCAGCAGCGTGCAGGGCCGGGGCTCCTACGAGCAGTTCTTC. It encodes CASSVQGRGSYEQFF.

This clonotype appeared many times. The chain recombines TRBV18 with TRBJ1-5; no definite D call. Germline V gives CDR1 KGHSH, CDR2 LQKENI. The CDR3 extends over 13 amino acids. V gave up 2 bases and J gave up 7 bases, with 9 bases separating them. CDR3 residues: CASSPDTGQPQHF. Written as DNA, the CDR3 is TGTGCCAGCTCACCAGACACGGGGCAGCCCCAGCATTTT.

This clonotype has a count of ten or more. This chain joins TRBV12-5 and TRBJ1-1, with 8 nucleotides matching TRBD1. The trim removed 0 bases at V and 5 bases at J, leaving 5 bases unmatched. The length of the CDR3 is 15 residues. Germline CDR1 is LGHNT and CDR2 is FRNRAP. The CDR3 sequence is CASGLVPQGATEAFF. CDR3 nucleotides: TGTGCTAGTGGTTTGGTACCCCAGGGGGCAACTGAAGCTTTCTTT.

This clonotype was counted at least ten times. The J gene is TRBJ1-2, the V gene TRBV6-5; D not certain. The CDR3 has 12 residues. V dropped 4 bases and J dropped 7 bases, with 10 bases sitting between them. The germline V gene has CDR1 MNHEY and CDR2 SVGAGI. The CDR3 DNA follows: TGTGCCAGCAGTTCAGAAGGGAGTGGCTACACCTTC. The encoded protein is CASSSEGSGYTF.

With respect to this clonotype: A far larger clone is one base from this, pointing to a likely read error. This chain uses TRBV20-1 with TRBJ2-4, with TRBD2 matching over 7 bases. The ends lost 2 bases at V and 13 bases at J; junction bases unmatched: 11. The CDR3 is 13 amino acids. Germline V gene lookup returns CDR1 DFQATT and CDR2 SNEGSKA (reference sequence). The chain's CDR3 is CSARPAGYDEQYF. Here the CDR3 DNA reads TGCAGTGCTAGACCAGCGGGGTACGATGAGCAGTACTTC.

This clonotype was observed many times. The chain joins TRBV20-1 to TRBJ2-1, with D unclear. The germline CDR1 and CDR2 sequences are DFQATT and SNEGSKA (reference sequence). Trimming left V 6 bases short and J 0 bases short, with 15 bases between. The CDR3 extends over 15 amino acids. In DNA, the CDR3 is TGCAGTGCCCTTCATGACAAGAGCTCCTACAATGAGCAGTTCTTC. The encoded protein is CSALHDKSSYNEQFF.

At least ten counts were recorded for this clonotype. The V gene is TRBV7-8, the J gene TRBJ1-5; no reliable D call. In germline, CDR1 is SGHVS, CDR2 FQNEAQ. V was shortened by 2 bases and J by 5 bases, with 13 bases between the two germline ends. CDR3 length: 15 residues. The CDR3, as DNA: TGTGCCAGCAGCTTATTTGCTGTCACAGATCAGCCCCAGCATTTT. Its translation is CASSLFAVTDQPQHF.

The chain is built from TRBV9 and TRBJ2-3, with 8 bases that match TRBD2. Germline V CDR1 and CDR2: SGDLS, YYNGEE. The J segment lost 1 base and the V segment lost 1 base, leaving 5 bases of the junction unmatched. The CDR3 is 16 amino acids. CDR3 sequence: CASSVRFSGGTDTQYF. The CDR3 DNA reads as TGTGCCAGCAGCGTAAGGTTTAGCGGGGGCACAGATACGCAGTATTTT.

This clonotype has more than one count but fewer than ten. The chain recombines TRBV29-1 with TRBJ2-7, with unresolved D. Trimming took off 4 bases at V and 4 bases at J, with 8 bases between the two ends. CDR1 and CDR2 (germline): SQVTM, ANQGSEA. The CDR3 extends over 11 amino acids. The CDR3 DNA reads TGCAGCGTTGCGAGATCGTACGAGCAGTACTTC. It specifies CSVARSYEQYF.

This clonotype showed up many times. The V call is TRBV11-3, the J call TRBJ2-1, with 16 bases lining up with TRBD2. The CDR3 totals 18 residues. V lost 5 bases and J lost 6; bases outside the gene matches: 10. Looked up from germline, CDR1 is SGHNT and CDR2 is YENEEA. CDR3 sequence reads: CASSPGLAGGPGGNEQFF. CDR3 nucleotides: TGTGCCAGCAGCCCGGGACTAGCGGGGGGGCCAGGGGGCAATGAGCAGTTCTTC.